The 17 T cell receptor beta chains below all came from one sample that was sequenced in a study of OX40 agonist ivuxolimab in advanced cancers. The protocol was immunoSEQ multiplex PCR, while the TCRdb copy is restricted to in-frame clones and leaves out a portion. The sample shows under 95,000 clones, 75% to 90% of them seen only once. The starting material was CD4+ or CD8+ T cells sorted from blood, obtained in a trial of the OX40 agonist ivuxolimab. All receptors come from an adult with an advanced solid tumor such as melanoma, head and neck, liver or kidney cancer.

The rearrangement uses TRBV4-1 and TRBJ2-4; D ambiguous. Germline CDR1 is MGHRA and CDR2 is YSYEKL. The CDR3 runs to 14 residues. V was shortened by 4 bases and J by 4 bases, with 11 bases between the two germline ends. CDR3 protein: CASSPFFSKNIQYF. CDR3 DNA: TGCGCCAGCAGCCCGTTTTTTTCTAAAAACATTCAGTACTTC.

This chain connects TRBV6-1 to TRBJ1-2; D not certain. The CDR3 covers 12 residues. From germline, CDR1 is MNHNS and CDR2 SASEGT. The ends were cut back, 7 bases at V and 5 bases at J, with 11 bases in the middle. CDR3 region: CASTTEVYGYTF. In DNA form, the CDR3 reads TGTGCCAGCACAACGGAGGTATATGGCTACACCTTC.

CDR3 region: CASSLADSLTNTGELFF. The CDR3 DNA sequence: TGTGCCAGCAGCTTAGCCGACAGCCTTACGAACACCGGGGAGCTGTTTTTT. The chain links TRBV7-9 to TRBJ2-2; D might be TRBD1 (5 bases). The V gene's germline CDR1 is SEHNR and CDR2 FQNEAQ (reference sequence). Trimming left V 0 bases short and J 0 bases short, with 11 bases between. CDR3 size: 17 residues.

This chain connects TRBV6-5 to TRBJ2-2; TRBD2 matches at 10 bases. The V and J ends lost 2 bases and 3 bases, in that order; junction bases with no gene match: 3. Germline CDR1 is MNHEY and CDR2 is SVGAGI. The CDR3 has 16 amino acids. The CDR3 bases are TGTGCCAGCAGTTACGGAGCGGGGGGGGACACCGGGGAGCTGTTTTTT. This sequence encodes CASSYGAGGDTGELFF.

CDR3 amino acids: CASSSAGGDTQYF. The CDR3 bases are TGTGCCAGCAGCTCCGCGGGGGGAGATACGCAGTATTTT. This chain joins TRBV13 and TRBJ2-3; 8 bases align to TRBD2. V was clipped by 4 bases and J by 5 bases; unmatched bases: 2. Germline CDR1 reads PRHDT; CDR2 reads FYEKMQ (reference sequence). The CDR3 loop spans 13 amino acids.

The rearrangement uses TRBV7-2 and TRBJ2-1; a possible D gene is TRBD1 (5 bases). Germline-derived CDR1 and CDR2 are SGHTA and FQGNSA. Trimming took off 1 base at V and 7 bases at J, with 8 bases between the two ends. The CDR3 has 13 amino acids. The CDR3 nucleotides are TGTGCCAGCAGCTTAGGCCAGGGAAATGAGCAGTTCTTC. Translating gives CASSLGQGNEQFF. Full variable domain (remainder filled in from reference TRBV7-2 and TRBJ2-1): GAGVSQSPSNKVTEKGKDVELRCDPISGHTALYWYRQSLGQGLEFLIYFQGNSAPDKSGLPSDRFSAERTGGSVSTLTIQRTQQEDSAVYLCASSLGQGNEQFFGPGTRLTVL.

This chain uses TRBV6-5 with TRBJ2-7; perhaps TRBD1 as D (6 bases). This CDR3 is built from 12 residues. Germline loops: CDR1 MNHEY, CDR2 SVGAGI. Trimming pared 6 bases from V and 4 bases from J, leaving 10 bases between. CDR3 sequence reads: CASSLTGYEQYV. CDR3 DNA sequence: TGTGCCAGCAGCCTAACAGGGTACGAGCAGTACGTC.

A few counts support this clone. The chain's CDR3 is CASSSGQGVNTIYF. The CDR3, as DNA: TGTGCCAGCAGTTCGGGACAGGGTGTAAACACCATATATTTT. This rearrangement joins TRBV27 to TRBJ1-3; 9 bases agree with TRBD1. CDR1 and CDR2 (germline): MNHEY, SMNVEV (reference sequence). J gave up 6 bases and V 4 bases, and 4 bases lay outside the gene matches. The CDR3 loop spans 14 amino acids.

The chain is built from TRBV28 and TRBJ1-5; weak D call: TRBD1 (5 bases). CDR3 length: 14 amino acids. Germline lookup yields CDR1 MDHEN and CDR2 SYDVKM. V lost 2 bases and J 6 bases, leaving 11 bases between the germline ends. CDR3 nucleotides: TGTGCCAGCAGTTTACAGGGAAGTCGTCAGCCCCAGCATTTT. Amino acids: CASSLQGSRQPQHF.

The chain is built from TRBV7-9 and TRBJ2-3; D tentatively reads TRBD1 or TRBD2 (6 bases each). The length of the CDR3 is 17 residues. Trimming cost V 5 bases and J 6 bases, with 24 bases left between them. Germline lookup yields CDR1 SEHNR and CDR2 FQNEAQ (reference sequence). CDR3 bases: TGTGCCAGCAGCCCGAGACGCGGGACACCTGGGACGGATACGCAGTATTTT. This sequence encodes CASSPRRGTPGTDTQYF.

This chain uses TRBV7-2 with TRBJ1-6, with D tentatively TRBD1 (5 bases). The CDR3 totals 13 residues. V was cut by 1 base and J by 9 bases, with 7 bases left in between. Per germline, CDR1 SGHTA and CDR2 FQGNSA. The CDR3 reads CASSLERGSPLHF. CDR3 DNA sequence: TGTGCCAGCAGCTTAGAAAGGGGTTCACCCCTCCACTTT.

The CDR3 loop reads CASSPQDSSNTGELFF. The CDR3, as DNA: TGTGCCAGCTCTCCCCAGGACAGCTCGAACACCGGGGAGCTGTTTTTT. V gene TRBV18 combines with J gene TRBJ2-2; possibly TRBD1 for D (6 bases). The CDR3 covers 16 residues. Germline lookup yields CDR1 KGHSH and CDR2 LQKENI. The V end was cut by 6 bases, the J end by 0 bases, with 14 bases between.

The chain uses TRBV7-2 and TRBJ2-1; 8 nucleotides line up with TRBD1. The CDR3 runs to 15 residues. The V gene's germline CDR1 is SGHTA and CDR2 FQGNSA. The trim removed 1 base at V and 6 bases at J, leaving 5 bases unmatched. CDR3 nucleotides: TGTGCCAGCAGCTTAGTGGGACAGGTGCCCAATGAGCAGTTCTTC. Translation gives CASSLVGQVPNEQFF.

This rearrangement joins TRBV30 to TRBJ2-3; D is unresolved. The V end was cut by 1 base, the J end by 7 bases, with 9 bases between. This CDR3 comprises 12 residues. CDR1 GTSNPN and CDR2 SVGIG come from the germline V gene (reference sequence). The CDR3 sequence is CAWSGTGYTQYF. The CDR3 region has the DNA TGTGCCTGGAGTGGAACCGGTTATACGCAGTATTTT.

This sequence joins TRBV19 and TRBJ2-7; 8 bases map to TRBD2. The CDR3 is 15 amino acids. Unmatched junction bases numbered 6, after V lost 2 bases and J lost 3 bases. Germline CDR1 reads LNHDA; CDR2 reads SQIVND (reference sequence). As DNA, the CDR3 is TGTGCCAGTAGTATAAGGAGCGGGGGCGTCTACGAGCAGTACTTC. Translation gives CASSIRSGGVYEQYF.

CDR3 in amino acids: CASSYSTGPGGYTF. The CDR3, as DNA: TGTGCCAGCAGTTACAGCACCGGGCCAGGGGGCTACACCTTC. V and J are TRBV6-5 and TRBJ1-2; D is possibly TRBD1 (5 bases). The CDR3 covers 14 residues. Germline values: CDR1 MNHEY, CDR2 SVGAGI. Trimming cost V 2 bases and J 8 bases, with 15 bases left between them.

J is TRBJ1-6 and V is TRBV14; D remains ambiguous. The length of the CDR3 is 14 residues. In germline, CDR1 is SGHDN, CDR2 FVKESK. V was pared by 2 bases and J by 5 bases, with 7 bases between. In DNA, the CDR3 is TGTGCCAGCAGCCAACTCACAGATAATTCACCCCTCCACTTT. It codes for CASSQLTDNSPLHF. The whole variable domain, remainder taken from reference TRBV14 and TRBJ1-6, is EAGVTQFPSHSVIEKGQTVTLRCDPISGHDNLYWYRRVMGKEIKFLLHFVKESKQDESGMPNNRFLAERTGGTYSTLKVQPAELEDSGVYFCASSQLTDNSPLHFGNGTRLTVT.